This is a list of T cell receptor beta chains from one sample in a study of cytomegalovirus exposure and HLA in healthy donors. The data were produced by immunoSEQ multiplex PCR, yet TCRdb's version contains in-frame clones alone and is incomplete. The table shows some 150,000 clones, with under 85% occurring only once. Sequenced: PBMCs. Receptor source: a young woman in good health and CMV-seronegative. Both conserved end residues are part of each CDR3. The order of the fields is V gene, clone size, J gene, D gene, CDR3 DNA, CDR3 protein. A D gene is named only where the DNA matches it firmly. Some rows have no size entry. The others give once, few or many, or a class for an expanded clone.

v_call: TRBV6-4; clone_size: .; j_call: TRBJ1-2; d_call: .; cdr3_nt: TGTGCCAGCAGTGACTCATATTCGTCTACCTATGGCTACACCTTC; cdr3_aa: CASSDSYSSTYGYTF
v_call: TRBV9; clone_size: .; j_call: TRBJ1-3; d_call: .; cdr3_nt: TGTGCCAGCAGCACCGGACAGAAAAACACCATATATTTT; cdr3_aa: CASSTGQKNTIYF
v_call: TRBV9; clone_size: .; j_call: TRBJ1-1; d_call: .; cdr3_nt: TGTGCCAGCAGCCCTCTAGGCTTGAACACTGAAGCTTTCTTT; cdr3_aa: CASSPLGLNTEAFF
v_call: TRBV4-1; clone_size: .; j_call: TRBJ2-7; d_call: TRBD1; cdr3_nt: TGCGCCAGCAGCCAAGCGGGGACAGGCGGCTACGAGCAGTACTTC; cdr3_aa: CASSQAGTGGYEQYF
v_call: TRBV5-6; clone_size: .; j_call: TRBJ1-1; d_call: .; cdr3_nt: TGTGCCAGCAGCCTGGGTCGTACTGAAGCTTTCTTT; cdr3_aa: CASSLGRTEAFF
v_call: TRBV7-2; clone_size: .; j_call: TRBJ2-7; d_call: TRBD1; cdr3_nt: TGTGCCAGCAGCGAACGTTGGGGACAGGGGGTTTACGAGCAGTACTTC; cdr3_aa: CASSERWGQGVYEQYF
v_call: TRBV6-9; clone_size: .; j_call: TRBJ2-2; d_call: TRBD1; cdr3_nt: TGTGTTCGGGGACAGGGAAGTTCGGGGGAGCTGTTTTTT; cdr3_aa: CVRGQGSSGELFF
v_call: TRBV18; clone_size: .; j_call: TRBJ2-7; d_call: .; cdr3_nt: TGTGCCAGCTCACGCCGACAGGACGAGCAGTACTTC; cdr3_aa: CASSRRQDEQYF
v_call: TRBV19; clone_size: .; j_call: TRBJ1-5; d_call: TRBD1; cdr3_nt: TGTGCCAGTTGGGGACAGGGTTATCAGCCCCAGCATTTT; cdr3_aa: CASWGQGYQPQHF
v_call: TRBV5-1; clone_size: .; j_call: TRBJ2-5; d_call: TRBD2; cdr3_nt: TGCGCCAGCAGCTTGTTGGGCCTAGCGGGAACTCAAGAGACCCAGTACTTC; cdr3_aa: CASSLLGLAGTQETQYF
v_call: TRBV5-1; clone_size: .; j_call: TRBJ2-7; d_call: TRBD2; cdr3_nt: TGCGCCAGCAGCAGCGGGGGGGGCTCCTACGAGCAGTACTTC; cdr3_aa: CASSSGGGSYEQYF
v_call: TRBV19; clone_size: .; j_call: TRBJ1-3; d_call: .; cdr3_nt: TGTGCCAGTACCATCTCGGGCAGGGCTGGAAACACCATATATTTT; cdr3_aa: CASTISGRAGNTIYF
v_call: TRBV9; clone_size: .; j_call: TRBJ2-5; d_call: .; cdr3_nt: TGTGCCAGCAGCTCCACAGTGCAAGAGACCCAGTACTTC; cdr3_aa: CASSSTVQETQYF
v_call: TRBV4-1; clone_size: .; j_call: TRBJ2-3; d_call: .; cdr3_nt: TGCGCCAGCAACCTTGGACTGACAGATACGCAGTATTTT; cdr3_aa: CASNLGLTDTQYF
v_call: TRBV2; clone_size: .; j_call: TRBJ2-5; d_call: .; cdr3_nt: TGTGCCAGCCACAGGGAATCAGAGACCCAGTACTTC; cdr3_aa: CASHRESETQYF
v_call: TRBV30; clone_size: .; j_call: TRBJ1-1; d_call: .; cdr3_nt: TGTGCCTGGAGTGTAAGGGGGAACACTGAAGCTTTCTTT; cdr3_aa: CAWSVRGNTEAFF
v_call: TRBV7-9; clone_size: .; j_call: TRBJ1-2; d_call: TRBD1; cdr3_nt: TGTGCCAGCAGTAGAGGGGACAGGGGCGGCTACACCTTC; cdr3_aa: CASSRGDRGGYTF
v_call: TRBV7-2; clone_size: once; j_call: TRBJ2-7; d_call: TRBD2; cdr3_nt: TGTGCCAGCAGCCCAAGTCCGGGAGGGCACTACGAGCAGTACTTC; cdr3_aa: CASSPSPGGHYEQYF
v_call: TRBV7-9; clone_size: .; j_call: TRBJ2-2; d_call: TRBD2; cdr3_nt: TGTGCCAGCAGCGATACTAGCGTGGGCACCGGGGAGCTGTTTTTT; cdr3_aa: CASSDTSVGTGELFF
v_call: TRBV7-2; clone_size: .; j_call: TRBJ1-4; d_call: TRBD1; cdr3_nt: TGTGCCAGCAGCGGCAGCAGACAGGGGTTCCGTGAAAAACTGTTTTTT; cdr3_aa: CASSGSRQGFREKLFF
v_call: TRBV2; clone_size: .; j_call: TRBJ1-2; d_call: .; cdr3_nt: TGTGCCAGCAGTGAACCGGCGGGCTACCCCTTC; cdr3_aa: CASSEPAGYPF
v_call: TRBV7-8; clone_size: .; j_call: TRBJ1-5; d_call: TRBD1; cdr3_nt: TGTGCCAGCAGCTTATCTCGGACAGGGCTGTTCCTGAGCAATCAGCCCCAGCATTTT; cdr3_aa: CASSLSRTGLFLSNQPQHF
v_call: TRBV5-1; clone_size: .; j_call: TRBJ2-7; d_call: TRBD2; cdr3_nt: TGCGCCAGCAGCCCCGGGAGGGCCTACGAGCAGTACTTC; cdr3_aa: CASSPGRAYEQYF
v_call: TRBV7-2; clone_size: .; j_call: TRBJ1-2; d_call: TRBD1; cdr3_nt: TGTGCCGGTAGACAGGGAATCAACTATGGCTACACCTTC; cdr3_aa: CAGRQGINYGYTF
v_call: TRBV5-1; clone_size: once; j_call: TRBJ2-1; d_call: TRBD2; cdr3_nt: TGCGCCAGCAGCGCGGGACTAGCGGTATACTCCTACAATGAGCAGTTCTTC; cdr3_aa: CASSAGLAVYSYNEQFF
v_call: TRBV5-1; clone_size: once; j_call: TRBJ1-1; d_call: TRBD1; cdr3_nt: TGCGCCAGCAGCACCGGGACAGGGATGGGCACTGAAGCTTTCTTT; cdr3_aa: CASSTGTGMGTEAFF
v_call: TRBV29-1; clone_size: .; j_call: TRBJ2-3; d_call: .; cdr3_nt: TGCAGCGTTGAATGGGGAGCCGTAGATACGCAGTATTTT; cdr3_aa: CSVEWGAVDTQYF
v_call: TRBV4-1; clone_size: .; j_call: TRBJ2-2; d_call: TRBD2; cdr3_nt: TGCGCCAGCAGCCAATTTAGCGGGGGGAGAACCGGGGAGCTGTTTTTT; cdr3_aa: CASSQFSGGRTGELFF
v_call: TRBV11-1; clone_size: few; j_call: TRBJ1-3; d_call: TRBD1; cdr3_nt: TGTGCCAGCAGCTTGCGACAGGGGCCGTCACGAACCTCTGGAAACACCATATATTTT; cdr3_aa: CASSLRQGPSRTSGNTIYF
v_call: TRBV19; clone_size: .; j_call: TRBJ1-1; d_call: .; cdr3_nt: TGTGCCAGTACCGAGGGTGCCCGGACGGTAGACACTGAAGCTTTCTTT; cdr3_aa: CASTEGARTVDTEAFF
v_call: TRBV27; clone_size: .; j_call: TRBJ2-7; d_call: .; cdr3_nt: TGTGCCAGCAGTCCGACAGTCTCCTACGAGCAGTACTTC; cdr3_aa: CASSPTVSYEQYF
v_call: TRBV13; clone_size: few; j_call: TRBJ1-2; d_call: .; cdr3_nt: TGTGCCAGCAGCTTAGGCAGGGAAGCGCTTTATGGCTACACCTTC; cdr3_aa: CASSLGREALYGYTF
v_call: TRBV7-9; clone_size: .; j_call: TRBJ1-6; d_call: .; cdr3_nt: TGTTCCAGCAGCTTAGAACCACTAGGGGGTCTTTCACCCCTCCACTTT; cdr3_aa: CSSSLEPLGGLSPLHF
v_call: TRBV30; clone_size: .; j_call: TRBJ1-4; d_call: .; cdr3_nt: TGTGCCTGGAGCAGGCCTAATGAAAAACTGTTTTTT; cdr3_aa: CAWSRPNEKLFF
v_call: TRBV19; clone_size: .; j_call: TRBJ1-2; d_call: .; cdr3_nt: TGTGCCAGTAGTATGGGGGCAGTTACATATGGCTACACCTTC; cdr3_aa: CASSMGAVTYGYTF
v_call: TRBV5-1; clone_size: .; j_call: TRBJ1-1; d_call: TRBD1; cdr3_nt: TGCGCCAGCAGCGTCCGGGACAGTACAATGAACACTGAAGCTTTCTTT; cdr3_aa: CASSVRDSTMNTEAFF
v_call: TRBV5-1; clone_size: .; j_call: TRBJ2-1; d_call: TRBD2; cdr3_nt: TGCGCCAGCAGCCCCCCGGGACTAGCCTCAATTTTAACCTACAATGAGCAGTTCTTC; cdr3_aa: CASSPPGLASILTYNEQFF
v_call: TRBV5-1; clone_size: .; j_call: TRBJ2-1; d_call: TRBD2; cdr3_nt: TGCGCCAGCAGCCCATCCTTTACGCGGGGGTTAACCCATGAGCAGTTCTTC; cdr3_aa: CASSPSFTRGLTHEQFF
v_call: TRBV5-4; clone_size: .; j_call: TRBJ2-2; d_call: TRBD2; cdr3_nt: TGTGCCAGCAGCTCCAGACTAGCGGGGGTTGACACCGGGGAGCTGTTTTTT; cdr3_aa: CASSSRLAGVDTGELFF
v_call: TRBV6-1; clone_size: .; j_call: TRBJ2-7; d_call: TRBD2; cdr3_nt: TGTGCCAGCAGGGCGGGGGACGGGTACGAGCAGTACTTC; cdr3_aa: CASRAGDGYEQYF
v_call: TRBV10-2; clone_size: .; j_call: TRBJ2-7; d_call: .; cdr3_nt: TGCGCCAGCAGTGAGGGCCCCTCCTACGAGCAGTACTTC; cdr3_aa: CASSEGPSYEQYF
v_call: TRBV10-3; clone_size: once; j_call: TRBJ1-5; d_call: .; cdr3_nt: TGTGCCTCAGAAGGAGACAGGCGCCTCAATCAGCCCCAGCATTTT; cdr3_aa: CASEGDRRLNQPQHF
v_call: TRBV6-6; clone_size: .; j_call: TRBJ2-2; d_call: .; cdr3_nt: TGTGCCAGCAGTTACTCGACGCAGGGGACCGGGGAGCTGTTTTTT; cdr3_aa: CASSYSTQGTGELFF
v_call: TRBV7-9; clone_size: .; j_call: TRBJ2-3; d_call: TRBD2; cdr3_nt: TGTGCCAGCAGCCTCAGACTAGCCTCCCCAGATACGCAGTATTTT; cdr3_aa: CASSLRLASPDTQYF
v_call: TRBV6-1; clone_size: .; j_call: TRBJ1-1; d_call: .; cdr3_nt: TGTGCCAGCAGCGTAGGACTTTTCACTGAAGCTTTCTTT; cdr3_aa: CASSVGLFTEAFF
v_call: TRBV7-3; clone_size: .; j_call: TRBJ2-1; d_call: TRBD2; cdr3_nt: TGTGCCAGCAGCTTAACCGGCGGGAGGGCCACTGAGCAGTTCTTC; cdr3_aa: CASSLTGGRATEQFF
v_call: TRBV4-1; clone_size: .; j_call: TRBJ1-6; d_call: TRBD1; cdr3_nt: TGCGCCAGCAGCATTAGGGACAGGCAGAATTCACCCCTCCACTTT; cdr3_aa: CASSIRDRQNSPLHF
v_call: TRBV2; clone_size: .; j_call: TRBJ2-7; d_call: .; cdr3_nt: TGTGCCAGCAGTCGAGACCTTCGACAGAAGCAGTACTTC; cdr3_aa: CASSRDLRQKQYF
v_call: TRBV5-1; clone_size: .; j_call: TRBJ2-3; d_call: TRBD1; cdr3_nt: TGCGCCAGCAGCTTGGCCCAGGGGGCAGATACGCAGTATTTT; cdr3_aa: CASSLAQGADTQYF
v_call: TRBV12-5; clone_size: .; j_call: TRBJ2-5; d_call: .; cdr3_nt: TGTGCTAGTGGGCAGGGTTGGGAGACCCAGTACTTC; cdr3_aa: CASGQGWETQYF
v_call: TRBV5-1; clone_size: few; j_call: TRBJ2-7; d_call: TRBD2; cdr3_nt: TGCGCCAGCAGCCCGGTCCTAGCGGGTACATACGAGCAGTACTTC; cdr3_aa: CASSPVLAGTYEQYF
v_call: TRBV28; clone_size: .; j_call: TRBJ2-7; d_call: TRBD1; cdr3_nt: TGTGCCAGCAGCACCACCGGGACAGGGCTTTACGAGCAGTACTTC; cdr3_aa: CASSTTGTGLYEQYF
v_call: TRBV28; clone_size: .; j_call: TRBJ2-4; d_call: .; cdr3_nt: TGTGCCAGCAGTTTAGGGGTGGCTCCAGGGATCGACATTCAGTACTTC; cdr3_aa: CASSLGVAPGIDIQYF
v_call: TRBV5-5; clone_size: .; j_call: TRBJ1-3; d_call: .; cdr3_nt: TGTGCCAGCAGCTACCCGACAACTGGAAACACCATATATTTT; cdr3_aa: CASSYPTTGNTIYF